The present T cell receptor beta chain was sequenced within a study of T cells in Graves' hyperthyroidism and ophthalmopathy. It was uncontrolled infection, other autoimmune disease, pregnancy or lactation that excluded patients. Study-wide results and caveats: Ophthalmopathy and stable hyperthyroidism were separated by a 13 V-J model. Model-based prediction identified ophthalmopathy a median about 6 months prior to its onset. Most clonotypes that expanded in the thyroid above 0.001 also showed up in blood.

Regarding this clonotype: Its matching antigen is unknown.

Researchers took RNA transcripts and amplified the TCR beta CDR3 regions from them. Primed by the HTBI set, a first-round RT-PCR was run on the TCR CDR3. TCRdb independently ran MiXCR on the multiplex PCR reads; one entry per CDR3 protein. The sample contains 450,000 to 700,000 distinct CDR3 sequences, approximately 44% of which appear only once. Trimming at V came to 1 base and at J to 2 bases, leaving 10 bases not matched to a gene. Germline V gene data show CDR1 as SGHTA and CDR2 as FQGTGA. The CDR3 spans 17 residues. The chain is built from TRBV7-3 and TRBJ2-7, with 8 bases aligning to TRBD2. Specimen: peripheral blood or thyroid tissue (not recorded which). This receptor was identified in an adult woman with Graves' disease, either hyperthyroidism or ophthalmopathy (not recorded which). In DNA, the CDR3 is TGTGCCAGCAGCTTAAGAGGCCTAGCGGGTGGTACCTACGAGCAGTACTTC. Translation gives CASSLRGLAGGTYEQYF.